This TCR beta chain was captured in a study of Ad26.COV2.S vaccination and SARS-CoV-2 variants. Overall study context: Donor allocation was to the COV1001 Ad26.COV2.S trial arm. Study observations and caveats: Vaccine and placebo recipients had comparable breadth of non-spike TCRs.

The assay was immunoSEQ multiplex PCR, and TCRdb's table has in-frame clones only and misses some. The sample lists a few hundred thousand clones, roughly four fifths occurring once. The treatment: 15 to 20 received Ad26.COV2.S at low or high dose, single or two shots; 5 received placebo; per-sample allocation not given. Samples were taken on day 63 after the first vaccine or placebo injection. Trimming cost V 5 bases and J 6 bases, with 13 bases left between them. The CDR3 is 13 amino acids. The germline gives CDR1 SGDLS, CDR2 YYNGEE. This clone was counted ten times or more. The antigen remains unidentified.

The V and J genes are TRBV9 and TRBJ2-3, with D perhaps TRBD1 (5 bases). The sample consisted of peripheral blood, taken in a trial of Ad26.COV2.S vaccine versus placebo. The receptor comes from a person aged 18-60 years who received the Ad26.COV2.S COVID-19 vaccine or a placebo. CDR3 nucleotide sequence: TGTGCCAGCAGTTGGGCCCAGGGCGATACGCAGTATTTT. Translated, it gives CASSWAQGDTQYF.